Below, one T cell receptor beta chain is given with its context. This entry comes from a study of blood T cell repertoires in COVID-19. Study summary: Collection of acute and convalescent COVID-19 samples took place in the United States, Italy and Spain. The cDNA or gDNA used as material had been derived from T cells, B-cell-depleted T cells, or PBMCs.

In the original analysis: Amplified reference gene primers provided the basis for estimating nucleated cell counts. Sequenced by immunoSEQ multiplex PCR; TCRdb stores in-frame clones only, minus some. V and J calls and clone size are given by that table; D and trimming were obtained from the DNA. The table shows fewer than 50,000 clones, with around 85% occurring only once. Sequences were obtained from peripheral blood. The receptor comes from a man aged 45-60 years with active COVID-19.

The CDR3 bases are TGCAGTGCCACTAGCGTAGATACGCAGTATTTT. Protein product: CSATSVDTQYF. The genes are TRBV20-1 and TRBJ2-3, with TRBD2 identical over 7 bases. The CDR3 runs to 11 residues. Germline lookup yields CDR1 DFQATT and CDR2 SNEGSKA (reference sequence). The V gene end was trimmed by 6 bases and the J gene end by 5 bases; junction bases not matched to a gene: 2.